One and the same sample provided the 23 T cell receptor beta chains below, sequenced in a study of OX40 agonist ivuxolimab in advanced cancers. The method was immunoSEQ multiplex PCR; TCRdb's version includes in-frame clones alone and lacks a portion of them. The table records approximately 30,000 clones, 70% to 90% of them present only once. Sequenced here: CD4+ or CD8+ T cells sorted from blood, sampled in a trial of the OX40 agonist ivuxolimab. These receptor sequences come from an adult with an advanced solid tumor such as melanoma, head and neck, liver or kidney cancer.

This rearrangement joins TRBV5-1 to TRBJ2-3; D could derive from TRBD1 or TRBD2 (6 bases each). This CDR3 region has 20 residues. V was trimmed by 3 bases and J by 6 bases, leaving 32 bases between them. Germline values: CDR1 SGHRS, CDR2 YFSETQ. Here the CDR3 reads CASSCGGEATCGGPSDTQYF. The CDR3 region has the DNA TGCGCCAGCAGCTGTGGGGGCGAAGCGACATGTGGGGGGCCCTCCGATACGCAGTATTTT.

This clone was picked up one time. This sequence joins TRBV6-1 and TRBJ2-7; no definite D call. The germline V gene encodes CDR1 MNHNS and CDR2 SASEGT. The ends were cut back, 0 bases at V and 0 bases at J, with 12 bases in the middle. The CDR3 spans 16 residues. CDR3 nucleotides: TGTGCCAGCAGTGAAGCGCTTTTTCAAAGCTCCTACGAGCAGTACTTC. This sequence encodes CASSEALFQSSYEQYF.

The genes are TRBV2 and TRBJ2-5, with D perhaps matching TRBD2 (6 bases). The last part of the DNA fits TRBJ2-7 better; the J call may be wrong. Germline V gene lookup returns CDR1 SNHLY and CDR2 FYNNEI. CDR3 length equals 11 residues. In DNA form, the CDR3 reads TGTGCCAGGGGGGGAGTTTACGAGCAGTACTTC. It translates to CARGGVYEQYF.

The rearrangement uses TRBV19 and TRBJ2-7; D is possibly TRBD1 (6 bases). Trimming shortened V by 5 bases and J by 5 bases, and 16 bases separated the two germline ends. Per germline, CDR1 LNHDA and CDR2 SQIVND (reference sequence). The CDR3 loop spans 14 amino acids. CDR3 loop: CASSPYRAADEQYF. The CDR3 region has the DNA TGTGCCAGTAGTCCCTACAGGGCAGCCGACGAGCAGTACTTC.

This clone was picked up a small number of times. This chain links TRBV5-6 with TRBJ2-7, with TRBD2 matching over 8 bases. The ends lost 0 bases at V and 2 bases at J; junction bases unmatched: 4. The CDR3 has 15 residues. Germline assignment: CDR1 SGHDT and CDR2 YYEEEE. The chain's CDR3 is CASSLGAGVTYEQYF. The CDR3 DNA is TGTGCCAGCAGCTTGGGAGCGGGGGTAACCTACGAGCAGTACTTC.

Note on this clone: Additional DNA sequences in this sample encode the identical CDR3. The V gene is TRBV19, the J gene TRBJ1-1; D gene ambiguous. V lost 6 bases and J lost 1, with 9 bases in between. The CDR3 runs 13 residues. CDR1 and CDR2 from the germline V gene are LNHDA and SQIVND (reference sequence). CDR3 residues: CASSLRPNTEAFF. The CDR3, as DNA: TGTGCCAGTAGCCTTCGACCGAACACTGAAGCTTTCTTT.

The chain is built from TRBV11-2 and TRBJ2-2; 9 bases are shared with TRBD2. This CDR3 has 17 amino acids. Trimming removed 5 bases from V and 1 base from J; junction bases left unmatched: 8. The germline V gene has CDR1 SGHAT and CDR2 FQNNGV. CDR3 sequence reads: CASSRVTSGLNTGELFF. Written as DNA, the CDR3 is TGTGCCAGCAGCCGAGTGACTAGCGGCCTGAACACCGGGGAGCTGTTTTTT.

The chain combines TRBV2 with TRBJ1-1; D gene uncertain. Between the trimmed V and J ends, which lost 3 bases and 5 bases, there was a span of 19 bases. The germline V gene has CDR1 SNHLY and CDR2 FYNNEI. The length of the CDR3 is 16 residues. The CDR3: CASSDAWASYWTEAFF. The CDR3, as DNA: TGTGCCAGCAGTGATGCTTGGGCCTCCTATTGGACTGAAGCTTTCTTT.

CDR3 loop: CASSSHSGSIEQYF. CDR3 nucleotides: TGTGCCAGCAGCTCTCATAGCGGGAGTATCGAGCAGTACTTC. The genes are TRBV9 and TRBJ2-7; 9 positions match TRBD2. The V gene's germline CDR1 is SGDLS and CDR2 YYNGEE. The junction had 8 bases not matched to a gene; V was cut back by 4 bases and J by 6 bases. The CDR3 is 14 amino acids.

This sequence joins TRBV5-6 and TRBJ2-3, with 9 bases aligning to TRBD2. Trimming cost V 6 bases and J 0 bases; bases outside gene matches: 8. This CDR3 comprises 16 residues. Germline V CDR1 and CDR2: SGHDT, YYEEEE. Here the CDR3 DNA reads TGTGCCAGCATCGACCTAGCGGGATCTAGCACAGATACGCAGTATTTT. Its translation: CASIDLAGSSTDTQYF.

The gene calls are TRBV7-2 and TRBJ1-1, with D possibly TRBD1 on 6 matching bases. In germline, CDR1 is SGHTA, CDR2 FQGNSA. The CDR3 consists of 15 residues. The germline V and J ends were trimmed by 1 base and 4 bases, with 13 bases remaining between them. This CDR3 reads CASSLDWGAITEAFF. CDR3 nucleotides: TGTGCCAGCAGCTTAGATTGGGGGGCGATCACTGAAGCTTTCTTT.

The chain combines TRBV6-5 with TRBJ2-7; a weak D match, TRBD2 (6 bases). The CDR3 length is 13 residues. CDR1 MNHEY and CDR2 SVGAGI come from the germline V gene. Trimming cost V 0 bases and J 6 bases, with 9 bases left between them. The CDR3 loop is CASSYSRGGEQYF. DNA of the CDR3: TGTGCCAGCAGTTACTCGCGGGGAGGCGAGCAGTACTTC.

The V call is TRBV7-9, the J call TRBJ2-3, with D perhaps TRBD1 (5 bases). This CDR3 has 15 residues. V lost 5 bases, J lost 2 bases, and 14 bases lay in between. Germline values: CDR1 SEHNR, CDR2 FQNEAQ (reference sequence). The CDR3 DNA reads TGTGCCAGCAGCGACGACAGTTCCCCCACAGATACGCAGTATTTT. Its protein is CASSDDSSPTDTQYF. The full variable domain, completed using reference TRBV7-9 and TRBJ2-3, is DTGVSQNPRHKITKRGQNVTFRCDPISEHNRLYWYRQTLGQGPEFLTYFQNEAQLEKSRLLSDRFSAERPKGSFSTLEIQRTEQGDSAMYLCASSDDSSPTDTQYFGPGTRLTVL.

The chain couples TRBV6-6 to TRBJ1-1, with 7 bases aligning to TRBD1. This CDR3 is 16 amino acids long. Germline loops: CDR1 MNHNY, CDR2 SVGAGI (reference sequence). With V trimmed by 2 bases and J by 1 base, 7 bases remained unmatched. The CDR3 sequence: CASSYPTGTANTEAFF. The CDR3 DNA sequence: TGTGCCAGCAGTTACCCGACCGGGACAGCGAACACTGAAGCTTTCTTT.

The chain uses TRBV2 and TRBJ2-1; D is possibly TRBD2 (5 bases). The germline V gene has CDR1 SNHLY and CDR2 FYNNEI. There are 14 residues in the CDR3. Trimming shortened V by 2 bases and J by 6 bases, and 11 bases separated the two germline ends. CDR3 in amino acids: CASSENRSGNEQFF. CDR3 DNA: TGTGCCAGCAGTGAAAATCGGAGCGGCAATGAGCAGTTCTTC.

This clone showed up just a few times. This chain connects TRBV9 to TRBJ1-1; the D gene is possibly TRBD1 (5 bases). This CDR3 has 15 amino acids. The V gene lost 3 bases and the J gene lost 1 base, with 13 bases spanning the gap. Germline CDR1 is SGDLS and CDR2 is YYNGEE. Here the CDR3 DNA reads TGTGCCAGCAGCGAGGGGCCGATGGGGAACACTGAAGCTTTCTTT. Translated: CASSEGPMGNTEAFF. Supplemented by reference TRBV9 and TRBJ1-1, the full variable domain reads DSGVTQTPKHLITATGQRVTLRCSPRSGDLSVYWYQQSLDQGLQFLIQYYNGEERAKGNILERFSAQQFPDLHSELNLSSLELGDSALYFCASSEGPMGNTEAFFGQGTRLTVV.

V usage is TRBV28 and J usage is TRBJ2-1; the D gene is possibly TRBD2 (7 bases). The germline CDR1 and CDR2 sequences are MDHEN and SYDVKM. This CDR3 spans 15 amino acids. V was cut by 7 bases and J by 5 bases, with 18 bases left in between. CDR3 residues: CASIKGGVEDNEQFF. The CDR3 DNA follows: TGTGCCAGCATTAAGGGGGGGGTTGAGGACAATGAGCAGTTCTTC.

This CDR3 is CASSLVRGISGGSEQFF. CDR3 nucleotide sequence: TGTGCCAGCAGCTTAGTTAGAGGTATAAGCGGGGGATCTGAGCAGTTCTTC. V usage is TRBV7-6 and J usage is TRBJ2-1; 8 bases fit TRBD2. The CDR3 consists of 17 residues. Germline V CDR1 and CDR2: SGHVS, FNYEAQ. J lost 9 bases, V lost 1 base, and 14 bases had no gene match.

Concerning this clone: A read error may explain this, as a much larger clone is one base away. The identical CDR3 is also encoded by other nucleotide sequences in the sample. The chain couples TRBV28 to TRBJ1-3; D gene unclear. V was cut by 3 bases and J by 0 bases, with 3 bases left in between. Germline V lookup: CDR1 MDHEN, CDR2 SYDVKM. This CDR3 region has 13 residues. The chain's CDR3 is CASSFGSGNTIYF. The CDR3 nucleotides read TGTGCCAGCAGTTTTGGCTCTGGAAACACCATATATTTT.

J is TRBJ1-2 and V is TRBV6-5, with unresolved D. V was pared by 5 bases and J by 14 bases, with 18 bases between. In germline, CDR1 is MNHEY, CDR2 SVGAGI. The CDR3 length is 12 residues. The CDR3 nucleotides are TGTGCCAGCAGTCTATCAGGACTTCTACCTACCTTC. Protein: CASSLSGLLPTF.

A few counts support this clone. Within the sample, other DNA sequences also encode this same CDR3. This chain links TRBV10-3 with TRBJ1-5, with D possibly matching TRBD1 (5 bases). V lost 3 bases and J 0 bases, leaving 9 bases between the germline ends. The CDR3 has 15 amino acids. CDR1 is ENHRY and CDR2 is SYGVKD in the germline V gene. The CDR3 nucleotides are TGTGCCATCAGTGACCCAGGGTATAGCAATCAGCCCCAGCATTTT. Translation gives CAISDPGYSNQPQHF.

This clone occurred a few times. The chain carries TRBV5-6 and TRBJ1-4; no reliable D call. Per germline, CDR1 SGHDT and CDR2 YYEEEE. Trimming pared 0 bases from V and 6 bases from J, leaving 15 bases between. The CDR3 has 16 residues. CDR3 nucleotides: TGTGCCAGCAGCTTGGCTTATACCTTTCGGGATGAAAAACTGTTTTTT. Its protein product is CASSLAYTFRDEKLFF.

The J gene is TRBJ1-1, the V gene TRBV7-8; tentative D call: TRBD1 (6 bases). The ends were cut back, 7 bases at V and 0 bases at J, with 15 bases in the middle. The CDR3 loop spans 15 amino acids. CDR1 and CDR2 (germline): SGHVS, FQNEAQ. The CDR3 protein is CASTDMDRVNTEAFF. The CDR3 region has the DNA TGTGCCAGCACCGATATGGACAGAGTGAACACTGAAGCTTTCTTT.